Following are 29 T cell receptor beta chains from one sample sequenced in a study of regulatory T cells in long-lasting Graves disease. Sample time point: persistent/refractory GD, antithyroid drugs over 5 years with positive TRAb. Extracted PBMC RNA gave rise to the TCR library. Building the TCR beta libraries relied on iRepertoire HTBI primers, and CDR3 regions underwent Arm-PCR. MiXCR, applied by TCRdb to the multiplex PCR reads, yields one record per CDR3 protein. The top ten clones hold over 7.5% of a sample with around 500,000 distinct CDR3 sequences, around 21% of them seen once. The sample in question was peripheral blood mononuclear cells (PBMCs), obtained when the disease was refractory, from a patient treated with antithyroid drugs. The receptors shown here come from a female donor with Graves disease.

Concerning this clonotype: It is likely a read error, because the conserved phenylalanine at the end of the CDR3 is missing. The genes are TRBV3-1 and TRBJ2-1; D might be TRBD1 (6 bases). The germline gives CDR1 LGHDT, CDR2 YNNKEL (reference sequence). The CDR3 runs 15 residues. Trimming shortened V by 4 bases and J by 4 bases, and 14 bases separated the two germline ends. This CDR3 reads CASSPGTPTYNEQFL. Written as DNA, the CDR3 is TGTGCCAGCAGCCCCGGGACACCGACTTACAATGAGCAGTTCCTC.

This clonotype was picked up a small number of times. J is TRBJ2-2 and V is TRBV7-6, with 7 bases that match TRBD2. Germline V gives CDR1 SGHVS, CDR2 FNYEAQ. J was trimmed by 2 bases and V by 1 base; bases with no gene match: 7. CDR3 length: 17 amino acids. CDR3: CASSLDPTSVNTGELFF. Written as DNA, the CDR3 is TGTGCCAGCAGCTTAGATCCCACTAGCGTTAACACCGGGGAGCTGTTTTTT. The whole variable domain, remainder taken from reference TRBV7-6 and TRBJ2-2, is GAGVSQSPRYKVTKRGQDVALRCDPISGHVSLYWYRQALGQGPEFLTYFNYEAQQDKSGLPNDRFSAERPEGSISTLTIQRTEQRDSAMYRCASSLDPTSVNTGELFFGEGSRLTVL.

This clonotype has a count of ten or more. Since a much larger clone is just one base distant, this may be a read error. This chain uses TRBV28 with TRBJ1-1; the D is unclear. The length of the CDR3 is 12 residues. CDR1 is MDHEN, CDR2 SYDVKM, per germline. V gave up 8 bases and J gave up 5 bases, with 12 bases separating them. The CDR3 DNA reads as TGTGCCAGCGAAGAGCGTCCTACTGAAGCTTTCTTT. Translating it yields CASEERPTEAFF.

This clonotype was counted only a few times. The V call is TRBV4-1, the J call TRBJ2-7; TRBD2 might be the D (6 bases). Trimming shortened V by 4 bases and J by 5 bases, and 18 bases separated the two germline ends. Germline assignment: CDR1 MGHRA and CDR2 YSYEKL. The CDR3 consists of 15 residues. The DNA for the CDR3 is TGCGCCAGCAGCCCAATTGCGGGGAGATCGGACGAGCAGTACTTC. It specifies CASSPIAGRSDEQYF.

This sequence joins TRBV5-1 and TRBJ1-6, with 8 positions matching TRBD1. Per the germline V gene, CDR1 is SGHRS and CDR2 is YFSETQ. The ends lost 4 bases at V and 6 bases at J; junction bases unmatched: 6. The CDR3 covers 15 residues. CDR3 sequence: CASSPQGGFNSPLHF. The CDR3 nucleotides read TGCGCCAGCAGCCCACAGGGGGGATTTAATTCACCCCTCCACTTT.

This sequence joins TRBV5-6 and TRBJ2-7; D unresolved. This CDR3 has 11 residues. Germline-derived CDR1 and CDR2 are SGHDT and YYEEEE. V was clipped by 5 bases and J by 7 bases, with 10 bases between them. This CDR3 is CASSSAWEQYF. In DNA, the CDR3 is TGTGCCAGCAGTTCGGCTTGGGAGCAGTACTTC.

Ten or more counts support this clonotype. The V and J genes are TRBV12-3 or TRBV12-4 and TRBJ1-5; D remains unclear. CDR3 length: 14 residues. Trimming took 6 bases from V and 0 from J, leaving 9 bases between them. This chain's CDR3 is CASRAEVSNQPQHF. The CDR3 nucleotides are TGTGCCAGCAGGGCGGAGGTTAGCAATCAGCCCCAGCATTTT.

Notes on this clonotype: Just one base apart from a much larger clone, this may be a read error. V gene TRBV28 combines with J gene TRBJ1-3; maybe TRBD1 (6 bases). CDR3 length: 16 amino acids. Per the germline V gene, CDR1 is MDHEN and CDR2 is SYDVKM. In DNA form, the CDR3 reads TGTGCCAGCGGTTTAAGGGGGGTCCCCTCTGGAAACACCATATATTTT. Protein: CASGLRGVPSGNTIYF.

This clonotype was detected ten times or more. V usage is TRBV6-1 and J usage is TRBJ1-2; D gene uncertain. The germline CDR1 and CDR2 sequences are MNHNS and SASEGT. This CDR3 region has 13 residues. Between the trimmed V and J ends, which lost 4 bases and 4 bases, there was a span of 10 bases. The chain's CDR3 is CASSGRQIYGYTF. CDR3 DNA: TGTGCCAGCAGTGGGAGGCAGATCTATGGCTACACCTTC.

CDR3: CASSSLLAGEPEQYF. CDR3 nucleotide sequence: TGTGCCAGCAGTTCATTACTAGCTGGGGAGCCCGAGCAGTACTTC. The chain recombines TRBV27 with TRBJ2-7; perhaps TRBD2 as D (6 bases). V was cut by 4 bases and J by 6 bases, with 19 bases left in between. Germline V gene lookup returns CDR1 MNHEY and CDR2 SMNVEV (reference sequence). This CDR3 region has 15 residues.

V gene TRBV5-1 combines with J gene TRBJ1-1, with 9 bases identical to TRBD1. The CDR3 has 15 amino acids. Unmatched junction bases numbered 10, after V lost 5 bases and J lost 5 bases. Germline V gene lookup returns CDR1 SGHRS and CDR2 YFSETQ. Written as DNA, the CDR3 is TGCGCCAGCAGACAGGGGGCGCCCGGTGGGACTGAAGCTTTCTTT. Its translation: CASRQGAPGGTEAFF.

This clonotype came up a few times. The CDR3 loop is CASSQARGANTGELFF. The CDR3 region has the DNA TGTGCCAGCAGCCAAGCGAGGGGTGCGAACACCGGGGAGCTGTTTTTT. This chain joins TRBV3-1 and TRBJ2-2; D may match TRBD1 or TRBD2 (5 bases each). CDR3 length: 16 residues. V gave up 1 base and J gave up 0 bases, with 9 bases separating them. CDR1 is LGHDT and CDR2 is YNNKEL in the germline V gene (reference sequence).

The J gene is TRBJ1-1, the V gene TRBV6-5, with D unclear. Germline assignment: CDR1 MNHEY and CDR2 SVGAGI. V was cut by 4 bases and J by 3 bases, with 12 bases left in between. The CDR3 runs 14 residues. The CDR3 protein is CASSLRIGYTEAFF. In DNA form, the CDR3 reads TGTGCCAGCAGTTTAAGGATTGGGTACACTGAAGCTTTCTTT.

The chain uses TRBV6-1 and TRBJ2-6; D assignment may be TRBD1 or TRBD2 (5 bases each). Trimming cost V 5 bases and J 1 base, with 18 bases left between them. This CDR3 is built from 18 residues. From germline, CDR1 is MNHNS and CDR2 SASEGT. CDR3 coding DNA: TGTGCCAGCAGTAGAACCGGGGCCTTAAAGTCTGGGGCCAACGTCCTGACTTTC. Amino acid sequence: CASSRTGALKSGANVLTF.

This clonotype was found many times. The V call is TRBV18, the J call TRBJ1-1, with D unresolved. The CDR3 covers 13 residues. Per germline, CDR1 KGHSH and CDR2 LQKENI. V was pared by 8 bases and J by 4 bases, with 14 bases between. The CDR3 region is CASSPGRSTEAFF. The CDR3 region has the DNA TGTGCCAGCAGCCCAGGACGTAGCACTGAAGCTTTCTTT.

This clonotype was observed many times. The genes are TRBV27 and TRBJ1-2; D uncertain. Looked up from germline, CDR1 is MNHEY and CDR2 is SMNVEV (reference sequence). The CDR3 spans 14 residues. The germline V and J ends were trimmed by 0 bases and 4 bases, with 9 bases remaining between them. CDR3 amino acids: CASSLSPDAYGYTF. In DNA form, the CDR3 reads TGTGCCAGCAGTTTATCCCCAGACGCCTATGGCTACACCTTC.

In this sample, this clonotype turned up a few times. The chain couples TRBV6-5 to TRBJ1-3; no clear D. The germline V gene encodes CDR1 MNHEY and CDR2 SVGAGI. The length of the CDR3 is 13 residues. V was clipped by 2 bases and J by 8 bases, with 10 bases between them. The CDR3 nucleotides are TGTGCCAGCAGTTACCGGTATCCTGACACCATATATTTT. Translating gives CASSYRYPDTIYF.

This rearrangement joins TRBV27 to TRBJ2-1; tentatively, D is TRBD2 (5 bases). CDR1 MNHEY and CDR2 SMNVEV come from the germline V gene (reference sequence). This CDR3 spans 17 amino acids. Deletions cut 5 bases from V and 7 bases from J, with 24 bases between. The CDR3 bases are TGTGCCAGCAGTGAGCGACGCGGGCTAGCTGGCAGTAATGAGCAGTTCTTC. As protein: CASSERRGLAGSNEQFF.

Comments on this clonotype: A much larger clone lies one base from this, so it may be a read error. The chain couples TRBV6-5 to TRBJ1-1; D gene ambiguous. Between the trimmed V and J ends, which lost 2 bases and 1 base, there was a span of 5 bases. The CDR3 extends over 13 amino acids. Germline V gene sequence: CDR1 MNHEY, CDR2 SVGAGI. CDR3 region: CASSYAQNTEAFF. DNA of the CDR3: TGTGCCAGCAGTTACGCGCAGAACACTGAAGCTTTCTTT.

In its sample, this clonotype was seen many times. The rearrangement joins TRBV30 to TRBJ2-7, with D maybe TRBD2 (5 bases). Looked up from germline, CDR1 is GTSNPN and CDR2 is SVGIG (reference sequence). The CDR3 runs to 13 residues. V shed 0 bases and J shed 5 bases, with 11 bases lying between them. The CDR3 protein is CAWSVRGPHEQYF. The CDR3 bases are TGTGCCTGGAGTGTACGAGGGCCCCACGAGCAGTACTTC.

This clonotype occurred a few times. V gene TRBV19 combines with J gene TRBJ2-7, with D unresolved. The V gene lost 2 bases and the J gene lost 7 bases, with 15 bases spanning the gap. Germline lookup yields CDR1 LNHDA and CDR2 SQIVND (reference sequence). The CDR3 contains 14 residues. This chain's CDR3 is CASSINSRRGEQYF. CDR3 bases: TGTGCCAGTAGTATAAACAGCCGCCGTGGAGAGCAGTACTTC.

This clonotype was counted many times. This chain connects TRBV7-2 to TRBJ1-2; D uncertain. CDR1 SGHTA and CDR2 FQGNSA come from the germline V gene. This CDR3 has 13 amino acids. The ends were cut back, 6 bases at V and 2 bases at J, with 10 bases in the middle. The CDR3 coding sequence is TGTGCCAGCAGTCCAGACGGGAACTATGGCTACACCTTC. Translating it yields CASSPDGNYGYTF.

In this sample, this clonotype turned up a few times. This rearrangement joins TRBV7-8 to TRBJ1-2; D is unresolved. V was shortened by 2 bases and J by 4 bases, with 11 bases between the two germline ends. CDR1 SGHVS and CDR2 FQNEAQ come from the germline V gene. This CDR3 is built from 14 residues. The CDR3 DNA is TGTGCCAGCAGCTTAAACCCCGTTACCTATGGCTACACCTTC. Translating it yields CASSLNPVTYGYTF.

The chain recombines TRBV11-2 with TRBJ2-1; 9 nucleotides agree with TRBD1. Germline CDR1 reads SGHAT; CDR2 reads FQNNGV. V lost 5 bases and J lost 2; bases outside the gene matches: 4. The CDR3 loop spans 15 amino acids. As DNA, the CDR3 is TGTGCCAGCAGCAGACAGGGGGGGACCTACAATGAGCAGTTCTTC. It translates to CASSRQGGTYNEQFF. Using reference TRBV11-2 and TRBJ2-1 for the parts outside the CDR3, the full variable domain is EAGVAQSPRYKIIEKRQSVAFWCNPISGHATLYWYQQILGQGPKLLIQFQNNGVVDDSQLPKDRFSAERLKGVDSTLKIQPAKLEDSAVYLCASSRQGGTYNEQFFGPGTRLTVL.

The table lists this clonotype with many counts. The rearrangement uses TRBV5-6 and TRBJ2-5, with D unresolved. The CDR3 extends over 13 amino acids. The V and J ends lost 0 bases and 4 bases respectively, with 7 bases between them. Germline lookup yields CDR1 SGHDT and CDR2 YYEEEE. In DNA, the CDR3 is TGTGCCAGCAGCTTGGACTGGGGAGAGACCCAGTACTTC. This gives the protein CASSLDWGETQYF.

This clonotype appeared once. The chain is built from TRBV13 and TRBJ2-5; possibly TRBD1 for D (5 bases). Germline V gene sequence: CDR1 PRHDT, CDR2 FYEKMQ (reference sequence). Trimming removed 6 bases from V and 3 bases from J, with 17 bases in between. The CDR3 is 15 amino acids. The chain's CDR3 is CASSTTGDQKETQYF. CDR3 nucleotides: TGTGCCAGCAGTACAACAGGAGACCAAAAAGAGACCCAGTACTTC.

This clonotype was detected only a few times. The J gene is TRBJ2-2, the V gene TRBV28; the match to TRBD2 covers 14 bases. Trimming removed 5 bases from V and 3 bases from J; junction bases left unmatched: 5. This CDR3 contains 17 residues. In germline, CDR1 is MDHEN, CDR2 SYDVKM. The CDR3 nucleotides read TGTGCCAGCAGTCCCTGGACTAGCGGGAGGTACACCGGGGAGCTGTTTTTT. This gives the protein CASSPWTSGRYTGELFF.

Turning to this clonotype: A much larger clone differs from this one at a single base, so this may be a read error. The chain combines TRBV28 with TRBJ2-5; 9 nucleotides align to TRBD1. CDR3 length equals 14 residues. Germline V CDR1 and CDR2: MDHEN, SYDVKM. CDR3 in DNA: TGTGCCAGCAGTCTAACAGGGGGCAGGGAGACCCAGGACTTC. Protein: CASSLTGGRETQDF.

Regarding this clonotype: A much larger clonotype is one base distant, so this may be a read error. CDR3 amino acids: CVSSPYGGPGTGGYQPQHF. CDR3 coding DNA: TGTGTCAGCAGTCCATACGGAGGTCCCGGGACAGGGGGCTATCAGCCCCAGCATTTT. The J gene is TRBJ1-5, the V gene TRBV27, with 12 bases that match TRBD1. CDR1 and CDR2 from the germline V gene are MNHEY and SMNVEV (reference sequence). The CDR3 covers 19 residues.